The clone carrying this TCR beta chain has more than one count but fewer than ten. The sample originates from a study of human T cells and chemical hapten exposure. Turning to the study itself: In the sensitization step, 2% DPC was placed on roughly 2 cm by roughly 2 cm of upper inner arm skin.

Library construction involved attaching unique molecular identifiers to individual cDNA molecules, which allowed quantitative, reproducible TCR counting. In the original analysis: Per-sample TCR counts ranged from roughly 20,000 to 700,000, median around 96,000. TCRdb called the RACE reads again in MiXCR, with one record for every CDR3 protein. TCRdb's processing, not the authors' own work, is the source of the V and J calls. Of 300,000 to 450,000 distinct CDR3 sequences in the sample, 4.5% to 7% were seen once. The CDR3 consists of 14 residues. CDR1 and CDR2 (germline): SEHNR, FQNEAQ (reference sequence). Time point noted: pre-sensitization, week 0. The treatment here: therapeutic diphenylcyclopropenone sensitization with weekly scalp DPC.

The chain combines TRBV7-9 with TRBJ2-6, with 7 nucleotides matching TRBD1. The source of this sequence is a woman younger than 30 with alopecia areata. Some clones in this sample may be carry-over from other donors' samples. This specimen was whole blood, taken in connection with sensitization to the hapten diphenylcyclopropenone (DPC). The CDR3 region has the DNA TGTGCATTGAGGGACAGCTCTGGGGCCAACGTCCTGACTTTC. It translates to CALRDSSGANVLTF.